What follows describes a single TCR beta chain. An end of the junction does not agree with germline; a read error may underlie this. This entry belongs to a study of Graves' ophthalmopathy and Graves' hyperthyroidism. Amplification targeted the TCR beta CDR3 regions, with RNA transcripts as the source material. HTBI primers were employed in first-round RT-PCR, then a second-round multiplex PCR followed. MiXCR, applied by TCRdb to the multiplex PCR reads, yields one record per CDR3 protein. The sample yields roughly 51,000 distinct CDR3 sequences, 50% seen once. This CDR3 has 15 amino acids. CDR1 and CDR2 (germline): ENHRY, SYGVKD.

This sequence originates from an adult man with Graves' ophthalmopathy. The sequenced sample consisted of peripheral blood. The genes are TRBV10-3 and TRBJ2-3, with 13 nucleotides matching TRBD2. Here the CDR3 reads CAIRRTSGSTDTRYF. The CDR3 DNA reads TGTGCCATCAGAAGGACTAGCGGGAGCACAGATACGCGGTATTTT.